The 18 T cell receptor beta chains below come from one sample, sequenced in a study of post-analysis software for immune sequencing data. Findings and caveats of the study: TRBV5-6, TRBV5-1 and TRBV20-1 belonged to a set of five TRBV segments that were more frequent in patients than controls.

Incorporated into the TCR beta cDNA libraries were unique molecular identifiers, which served to reduce PCR and sequencing biases. One entry per CDR3 protein, called by TCRdb with MiXCR from the PCR reads. The sample includes roughly 800,000 distinct CDR3 sequences, 53% of them seen just once. Their antigen targets remain unknown. Sequenced: blood. The receptors were sampled from a girl between 10 and 17 years old with multiple sclerosis.

This clonotype was observed once. This rearrangement joins TRBV18 to TRBJ1-2; a weak D match, TRBD1 (5 bases). This CDR3 comprises 16 residues. Trimming removed 0 bases at V and 4 bases at J, with 15 bases between. Germline lookup yields CDR1 KGHSH and CDR2 LQKENI. The CDR3: CASSPPPAARGYGYTF. The CDR3 DNA follows: TGTGCCAGCTCACCACCGCCTGCGGCTAGGGGCTATGGCTACACCTTC.

The rearrangement links TRBV29-1 to TRBJ2-5, with D unresolved. CDR1 SQVTM and CDR2 ANQGSEA come from the germline V gene. The CDR3 is made up of 13 amino acids. Between the trimmed V and J ends, which lost 3 bases and 3 bases, there was a span of 11 bases. The CDR3 bases are TGCAGCGTTGAGGGGTTGCGCGAAGAGACCCAGTACTTC. Protein product: CSVEGLREETQYF.

This clonotype was picked up a small number of times. V and J are TRBV5-1 and TRBJ2-7; D call uncertain. V was trimmed by 3 bases and J by 5 bases, leaving 12 bases between them. Germline V gene data show CDR1 as SGHRS and CDR2 as YFSETQ. The CDR3 has 13 amino acids. CDR3 sequence: CASSSAPDHEQYF. The CDR3 DNA reads as TGCGCCAGCAGCTCGGCACCGGACCACGAGCAGTACTTC.

This rearrangement joins TRBV7-8 to TRBJ2-5, with TRBD2 matching 9 bases. The V gene's germline CDR1 is SGHVS and CDR2 FQNEAQ. This CDR3 contains 17 residues. J lost 4 bases, V lost 5 bases, and 14 bases had no gene match. This CDR3 reads CASSTTGTSLGSETQYF. The CDR3 nucleotides read TGTGCCAGCAGCACCACCGGGACTAGCTTAGGATCAGAGACCCAGTACTTC. Full variable domain (outside the CDR3, taken from reference TRBV7-8 and TRBJ2-5): GAGVSQSPRYKVAKRGQDVALRCDPISGHVSLFWYQQALGQGPEFLTYFQNEAQLDKSGLPSDRFFAERPEGSVSTLKIQRTQQEDSAVYLCASSTTGTSLGSETQYFGPGTRLLVL.

This clonotype was picked up a small number of times. The rearrangement uses TRBV29-1 and TRBJ2-5; D is undetermined. The assigned J gene may be wrong: the sequence end matches TRBJ2-7 better. Germline V gene data show CDR1 as SQVTM and CDR2 as ANQGSEA. The CDR3 is made up of 12 amino acids. The CDR3 protein is CSATLLGNEQYF. In nucleotides, the CDR3 is TGCAGCGCTACCCTGTTGGGAAACGAGCAGTACTTC.

This clonotype has only a few counts. The V and J genes are TRBV14 and TRBJ2-4, with D hard to call. The germline CDR1 and CDR2 sequences are SGHDN and FVKESK. This CDR3 region has 15 residues. V gave up 1 base and J gave up 1 base, with 8 bases separating them. The CDR3 region has the DNA TGTGCCAGCAGCCAAGTGGGCTCCGCCAAAAACATTCAGTACTTC. It translates to CASSQVGSAKNIQYF.

CDR3 in DNA: TGTGCCAGCAGGAGACAGGGGCTTCGGAGCAATCAGCCCCAGCATTTT. Translated, it gives CASRRQGLRSNQPQHF. The chain couples TRBV27 to TRBJ1-5, with 8 nucleotides matching TRBD1. The V gene end was trimmed by 6 bases and the J gene end by 1 base; junction bases not matched to a gene: 8. This CDR3 has 16 amino acids. The germline V gene has CDR1 MNHEY and CDR2 SMNVEV (reference sequence).

This clonotype was recorded a few times. The chain joins TRBV25-1 to TRBJ2-5; 9 nucleotides match TRBD2. The V gene's germline CDR1 is MGHDK and CDR2 SYGVNS. V trimming: 4 bases; J trimming: 11 bases; junction bases outside the gene matches: 11. This CDR3 contains 14 residues. CDR3 amino acids: CASSAAGGLREQYF. In nucleotides, the CDR3 is TGTGCCAGCAGTGCGGCGGGAGGGCTACGAGAGCAGTACTTC.

This clonotype turned up a few times. The CDR3 region has the DNA TGTGCCAGCAGCTTAGCGCCCGGGGATATCTACGAGCAGTACTTC. Its protein product is CASSLAPGDIYEQYF. The chain combines TRBV7-2 with TRBJ2-7, with a possible D match to TRBD2 (5 bases). V shed 0 bases and J shed 3 bases, with 12 bases lying between them. This CDR3 region has 15 residues. Germline assignment: CDR1 SGHTA and CDR2 FQGNSA.

This rearrangement joins TRBV11-2 to TRBJ2-1; TRBD2 matches at 7 bases. With V trimmed by 10 bases and J by 3 bases, 9 bases remained unmatched. The CDR3 is 14 residues long. Looked up from germline, CDR1 is SGHAT and CDR2 is FQNNGV. The CDR3 DNA reads as TGTGCCACCCGGGGCGGGAGCGGCTACAATGAGCAGTTCTTC. Residues: CATRGGSGYNEQFF.

The genes are TRBV12-3 or TRBV12-4 and TRBJ2-2; TRBD1 is a possible D gene (6 bases). The ends were cut back, 8 bases at V and 3 bases at J, with 13 bases in the middle. The CDR3 has 14 residues. This chain's CDR3 is CASGTGSYTGELFF. The CDR3 region has the DNA TGTGCCAGCGGAACAGGGAGTTACACCGGGGAGCTGTTTTTT.

The gene calls are TRBV20-1 and TRBJ2-7, with D possibly matching TRBD1 (6 bases). The germline gives CDR1 DFQATT, CDR2 SNEGSKA (reference sequence). Trimming left V 2 bases short and J 12 bases short, with 20 bases between. This CDR3 is 13 amino acids long. CDR3 in DNA: TGCAGTGCTAGACCGGACCCCGACAGGTCGCCGTACTTC. Residues: CSARPDPDRSPYF.

The CDR3 region has the DNA TGCGCCAGCAGCTTGGAGCAGGGGCGCTACGAGCAGTACTTC. As protein: CASSLEQGRYEQYF. The chain carries TRBV5-1 and TRBJ2-7; TRBD1 might be the D (6 bases). CDR3 length: 14 amino acids. V was cut by 0 bases and J by 3 bases, with 10 bases left in between. Looked up from germline, CDR1 is SGHRS and CDR2 is YFSETQ. Full variable domain (remainder filled in from reference TRBV5-1 and TRBJ2-7): KAGVTQTPRYLIKTRGQQVTLSCSPISGHRSVSWYQQTPGQGLQFLFEYFSETQRNKGNFPGRFSGRQFSNSRSEMNVSTLELGDSALYLCASSLEQGRYEQYFGPGTRLTVT.

The J gene is TRBJ2-7, the V gene TRBV6-2 or TRBV6-3, with 11 nucleotides matching TRBD2. CDR1 MNHEY and CDR2 SVGEGT come from the germline V gene. V lost 6 bases, J lost 6 bases, and 13 bases stayed unmatched. The CDR3 has 16 residues. In DNA, the CDR3 is TGTGCCAGCAGCGACGGGACTAGCGGAGTTCTTTTCGAGCAGTACTTC. This gives the protein CASSDGTSGVLFEQYF.

This clonotype has only one observation. This chain links TRBV6-4 with TRBJ2-3, with a tentative D call TRBD1 (6 bases). Trimming removed 2 bases from V and 1 base from J, with 10 bases in between. CDR1 is MRHNA and CDR2 is SNTAGT in the germline V gene. This CDR3 is built from 15 residues. The CDR3 bases are TGTGCCAGCAGTGACGGGACAATTGGCACAGATACGCAGTATTTT. Translated, it gives CASSDGTIGTDTQYF.

This clonotype was counted between two and nine times. This sequence joins TRBV12-3 or TRBV12-4 and TRBJ2-7; a possible D gene is TRBD1 (6 bases). The V and J ends lost 3 bases and 4 bases respectively, with 13 bases between them. CDR3 length equals 14 residues. The CDR3 DNA sequence: TGTGCCAGCAGTTTCGGGACATCGTCTTACGAGCAGTACTTC. Translated: CASSFGTSSYEQYF.

This sequence joins TRBV12-3 or TRBV12-4 and TRBJ2-5; 11 bases map to TRBD2. CDR3 length equals 16 residues. The trim removed 2 bases at V and 5 bases at J, leaving 7 bases unmatched. CDR3 loop: CASSLKSSGGLETQYF. CDR3 coding DNA: TGTGCCAGCAGTTTAAAATCTAGCGGGGGGTTGGAGACCCAGTACTTC.

This clonotype has only a few counts. The gene calls are TRBV6-5 and TRBJ1-5; D is uncertain. This CDR3 region has 15 residues. The V and J ends lost 0 bases and 1 base respectively, with 7 bases between them. CDR1 is MNHEY, CDR2 SVGAGI, per germline. The CDR3 region is CASSYSGRSNQPQHF. In DNA, the CDR3 is TGTGCCAGCAGTTACTCGGGCCGCAGCAATCAGCCCCAGCATTTT.